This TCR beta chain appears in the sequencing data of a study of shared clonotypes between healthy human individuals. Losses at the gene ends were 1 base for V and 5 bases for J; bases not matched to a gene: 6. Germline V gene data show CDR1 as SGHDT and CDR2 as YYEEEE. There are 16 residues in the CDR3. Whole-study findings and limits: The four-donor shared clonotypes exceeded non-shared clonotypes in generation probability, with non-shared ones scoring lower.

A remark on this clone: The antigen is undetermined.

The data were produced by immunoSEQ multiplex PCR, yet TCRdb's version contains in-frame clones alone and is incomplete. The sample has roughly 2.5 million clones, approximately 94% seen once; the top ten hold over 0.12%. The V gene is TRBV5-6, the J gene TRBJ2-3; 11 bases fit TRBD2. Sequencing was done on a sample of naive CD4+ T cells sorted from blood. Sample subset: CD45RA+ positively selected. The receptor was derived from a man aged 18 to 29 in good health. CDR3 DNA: TGTGCCAGCAGCTTGAGGTCTAGCGGGGGGTTAGATACGCAGTATTTT. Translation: CASSLRSSGGLDTQYF.